The 25 T cell receptor beta chains in this list originate from one sample, sequenced in a study of T-cell memory formation after mild COVID-19. TCRdb reanalysed the 5' RACE reads using MiXCR and keeps one entry per CDR3 protein. The data show about 470,000 distinct CDR3 sequences, with about 23% seen just once and roughly an eighth held by the top ten. Source material: PBMCs or a T cell subset sorted from them (not recorded which). Receptor source: an adult woman who had mild COVID-19 (a few samples of this study predate the infection). Cell type and time point are not known.

This clonotype was counted only a few times. The chain is built from TRBV28 and TRBJ2-3; D not resolved. The CDR3 has 16 residues. The ends were cut back, 3 bases at V and 2 bases at J, with 15 bases in the middle. CDR1 is MDHEN, CDR2 SYDVKM, per germline. The DNA for the CDR3 is TGTGCCAGCAGTTTCCGGTCTTTGCGGATCACAGATACGCAGTATTTT. Its translation is CASSFRSLRITDTQYF.

The chain is built from TRBV12-3 or TRBV12-4 and TRBJ2-5; D remains ambiguous. This CDR3 is 15 amino acids long. Trimming cost V 4 bases and J 5 bases, with 17 bases left between them. The DNA for the CDR3 is TGTGCCAGCAGTTCTGGACCAACCGGTTGGGAGACCCAGTACTTC. Amino acids: CASSSGPTGWETQYF.

The V gene is TRBV2, the J gene TRBJ2-7; 9 bases map to TRBD1. CDR3 size: 15 residues. The V and J ends lost 5 bases and 1 base, in that order; junction bases with no gene match: 6. The germline CDR1 and CDR2 sequences are SNHLY and FYNNEI. The CDR3 sequence is CASSLDRGGSYEQYF. CDR3 DNA: TGTGCCAGCAGTCTCGACAGGGGGGGGTCCTACGAGCAGTACTTC.

The chain combines TRBV12-3 or TRBV12-4 with TRBJ1-2; a possible D gene is TRBD1 (5 bases). The ends were cut back, 3 bases at V and 8 bases at J, with 16 bases in the middle. The CDR3 sequence is 14 residues long. Written as DNA, the CDR3 is TGTGCCAGCAGTTTTAGTCGGGGATCAGGGGGCTACACCTTC. It specifies CASSFSRGSGGYTF.

This clonotype was observed a handful of times. This chain uses TRBV19 with TRBJ1-6; unclear D gene. V lost 5 bases and J 0 bases, leaving 8 bases between the germline ends. The CDR3 loop spans 15 amino acids. CDR1 and CDR2 from the germline V gene are LNHDA and SQIVND (reference sequence). CDR3 protein: CASSPPGSYNSPLHF. For the CDR3, the DNA is TGTGCCAGTAGTCCGCCGGGCTCCTATAATTCACCCCTCCACTTT.

This rearrangement joins TRBV6-6 to TRBJ2-1; 7 bases agree with TRBD2. Germline V gene lookup returns CDR1 MNHNY and CDR2 SVGAGI (reference sequence). There are 15 residues in the CDR3. V dropped 4 bases and J dropped 9; count of bases not matched to a gene: 12. CDR3 nucleotides: TGTGCCAGCAGTTTACGGGGGGATTCACTAAGTGAGCAGTTCTTC. Its protein product is CASSLRGDSLSEQFF.

This clonotype has a handful of counts. This rearrangement joins TRBV7-9 to TRBJ2-3; D perhaps matches TRBD1 (6 bases). Germline CDR1 reads SEHNR; CDR2 reads FQNEAQ (reference sequence). Trimming removed 0 bases from V and 10 bases from J, with 26 bases in between. This CDR3 contains 18 residues. The chain's CDR3 is CASSLALDVEDADSAQYF. CDR3 in DNA: TGTGCCAGCAGCTTAGCGCTCGATGTTGAGGATGCGGACAGTGCGCAGTATTTT. The full variable domain, its missing parts supplied by reference TRBV7-9 and TRBJ2-3, is DTGVSQNPRHKITKRGQNVTFRCDPISEHNRLYWYRQTLGQGPEFLTYFQNEAQLEKSRLLSDRFSAERPKGSFSTLEIQRTEQGDSAMYLCASSLALDVEDADSAQYFGPGTRLTVL.

This clonotype was seen only a few times. The chain carries TRBV24-1 and TRBJ1-2; D is ambiguous. Looked up from germline, CDR1 is KGHDR and CDR2 is SFDVKD. CDR3 length equals 14 residues. V lost 9 bases to trimming and J lost 5 bases, with 18 bases between them. This CDR3 is CATPPGLGKYGYTF. The CDR3 DNA sequence: TGTGCCACCCCTCCCGGGCTGGGGAAGTATGGCTACACCTTC.

This clonotype was detected a few times. V usage is TRBV12-3 or TRBV12-4 and J usage is TRBJ2-1; D may be TRBD1 (5 bases). Trimming stripped 5 bases from V and 6 bases from J, with 11 bases between. The CDR3 is made up of 13 amino acids. The CDR3 sequence: CASSDSLINEQFF. The CDR3 DNA reads TGTGCCAGCAGTGACAGCCTTATCAATGAGCAGTTCTTC.

This chain uses TRBV6-5 with TRBJ2-7; tentatively, D is TRBD1 or TRBD2 (6 bases each). This CDR3 has 12 residues. Germline values: CDR1 MNHEY, CDR2 SVGAGI. V was trimmed by 5 bases and J by 5 bases, leaving 10 bases between them. CDR3 sequence reads: CASSPGGNEQYF. The CDR3 DNA sequence: TGTGCCAGCAGTCCCGGGGGCAACGAGCAGTACTTC.

This clonotype showed up just once. CDR3 in amino acids: CASSFGAGGLFSTDTQYF. DNA of the CDR3: TGTGCCAGCAGCTTTGGAGCGGGGGGGCTTTTTAGCACAGATACGCAGTATTTT. The V call is TRBV7-8, the J call TRBJ2-3, with 10 bases matching TRBD2. V shed 3 bases, J shed 0 bases, and the junction held 9 bases outside the gene matches. Germline CDR1 SGHVS, CDR2 FQNEAQ. The CDR3 loop spans 18 amino acids.

This clonotype was seen only a few times. The chain recombines TRBV6-2 or TRBV6-3 with TRBJ1-1; the match to TRBD1 covers 8 bases. Trimming cost V 5 bases and J 0 bases; bases outside gene matches: 14. Germline values: CDR1 MNHEY, CDR2 SVGEGT. The CDR3 contains 18 residues. DNA of the CDR3: TGTGCCAGCAGTCCAAGCCCCGGACAGGGAAACATGAACACTGAAGCTTTCTTT. Amino acid sequence: CASSPSPGQGNMNTEAFF.

This sequence joins TRBV12-3 or TRBV12-4 and TRBJ2-2, with TRBD1 as a possible D gene (6 bases). Trimming left V 2 bases short and J 6 bases short, with 13 bases between. The CDR3 has 15 amino acids. The CDR3: CASSLTQGWAGELFF. The CDR3 coding sequence is TGTGCCAGCAGTTTAACACAGGGTTGGGCCGGGGAGCTGTTTTTT.

This clonotype has more than one count but fewer than ten. V is TRBV6-5 and J is TRBJ2-2; D is ambiguous. The CDR3 consists of 11 residues. From germline, CDR1 is MNHEY and CDR2 SVGAGI. V was clipped by 10 bases and J by 7 bases, with 10 bases between them. The DNA of the CDR3 is TGTGCCATAGGTGGAAGCGGGGAGCTGTTTTTT. It is translated as CAIGGSGELFF.

J is TRBJ1-3 and V is TRBV7-6; 11 bases match TRBD1. V was clipped by 4 bases and J by 9 bases; unmatched bases: 8. Germline CDR1 reads SGHVS; CDR2 reads FNYEAQ. This CDR3 comprises 15 residues. The CDR3 DNA reads as TGTGCCAGCAGCTCTCCGGACAGGGGGCTGTTCACCATATATTTT. Translation: CASSSPDRGLFTIYF.

The chain carries TRBV6-5 and TRBJ1-4; tentative D call: TRBD1 (5 bases). The V end lost 2 bases, the J end lost 5 bases, and 12 bases lay between the germline ends. The CDR3 has 15 amino acids. Looked up from germline, CDR1 is MNHEY and CDR2 is SVGAGI. The CDR3 here is CASSYLGGLNEKLFF. The CDR3 region has the DNA TGTGCCAGCAGTTACCTCGGGGGACTAAATGAAAAACTGTTTTTT.

Remarks on this clonotype: A read error may produce the germline difference seen at one junction end. V usage is TRBV7-2 and J usage is TRBJ2-7; D is unresolved. Germline V gene lookup returns CDR1 SGHTA and CDR2 FQGNSA. The CDR3 contains 12 residues. CDR3 region: CASSLGLAEPYF. The CDR3 DNA is TGTGCCAGCAGCTTAGGTCTTGCCGAGCCGTACTTC. The variable domain in full, with the rest retrieved from reference TRBV7-2 and TRBJ2-7, is GAGVSQSPSNKVTEKGKDVELRCDPISGHTALYWYRQSLGQGLEFLIYFQGNSAPDKSGLPSDRFSAERTGGSVSTLTIQRTQQEDSAVYLCASSLGLAEPYFGPGTRLTVT.

The gene calls are TRBV20-1 and TRBJ2-2; TRBD1 or TRBD2 may be the D gene (6 bases each). Germline CDR1 and CDR2: DFQATT and SNEGSKA (reference sequence). The CDR3 is made up of 15 amino acids. V was shortened by 0 bases and J by 6 bases, with 14 bases between the two germline ends. CDR3 in amino acids: CSARDGGKGAGELFF. CDR3 DNA: TGCAGTGCTAGAGATGGGGGGAAGGGGGCCGGGGAGCTGTTTTTT.

This clonotype was seen a few times. The chain is built from TRBV7-2 and TRBJ2-1; D may be TRBD1 or TRBD2 (6 bases each). The CDR3 length is 18 residues. Trimming stripped 3 bases from V and 0 bases from J, with 18 bases between. Looked up from germline, CDR1 is SGHTA and CDR2 is FQGNSA. The CDR3 spells CASSFYAGGTSSYNEQFF. The CDR3 coding sequence is TGTGCCAGCAGCTTTTATGCGGGCGGGACAAGCTCCTACAATGAGCAGTTCTTC.

A few counts support this clonotype. The chain recombines TRBV20-1 with TRBJ2-7, with 15 bases that match TRBD2. Germline trimming cut 6 bases from V and 6 bases from J; bases unmatched to any gene: 3. CDR1 DFQATT and CDR2 SNEGSKA come from the germline V gene (reference sequence). This CDR3 region has 13 residues. The CDR3 reads CSATGLAGGEQYF. The CDR3 nucleotides are TGCAGTGCAACGGGACTAGCGGGGGGCGAGCAGTACTTC.

This clonotype was seen only a few times. The V gene is TRBV9, the J gene TRBJ2-7; TRBD2 agrees at 7 bases. The V segment lost 0 bases and the J segment 2 bases; nucleotides outside the gene matches: 5. Germline V CDR1 and CDR2: SGDLS, YYNGEE. CDR3 length: 15 amino acids. This CDR3 is CASSVAEGGPYEQYF. The CDR3 bases are TGTGCCAGCAGCGTAGCGGAGGGAGGGCCCTACGAGCAGTACTTC.

The chain employs TRBV28 and TRBJ2-3; 9 bases map to TRBD1. V shed 6 bases, J shed 3 bases, and the junction held 7 bases outside the gene matches. Germline assignment: CDR1 MDHEN and CDR2 SYDVKM. The length of the CDR3 is 15 residues. CDR3 protein: CASSPGTGWTDTQYF. In DNA, the CDR3 is TGTGCCAGCAGCCCGGGGACAGGGTGGACAGATACGCAGTATTTT.

This clonotype was seen a few times. A read error may explain this, as a much larger clone is one base away. The chain is built from TRBV12-3 or TRBV12-4 and TRBJ1-2; perhaps TRBD1 as D (5 bases). CDR3 size: 13 residues. The V end lost 0 bases, the J end lost 4 bases, and 6 bases lay between the germline ends. For the CDR3, the DNA is TGTGCCAGCAGTTTAGCAGGGACCTATGGCTACACCTTC. This gives the protein CASSLAGTYGYTF.

This clonotype was counted a few times. V usage is TRBV5-1 and J usage is TRBJ2-4, with 7 positions matching TRBD2. With 1 base clipped from V and 1 base from J, the junction kept 8 bases outside the gene matches. Germline lookup yields CDR1 SGHRS and CDR2 YFSETQ. CDR3 length equals 17 residues. CDR3 in amino acids: CASSLLGGNSAKNIQYF. The CDR3 nucleotides read TGCGCCAGCAGCTTGCTGGGGGGGAACTCCGCCAAAAACATTCAGTACTTC.

J is TRBJ2-7 and V is TRBV7-3, with D possibly TRBD2 on 5 matching bases. Trimming cost V 2 bases and J 0 bases, with 11 bases left between them. The CDR3 spans 15 residues. The germline V gene encodes CDR1 SGHTA and CDR2 FQGTGA. CDR3 protein: CASSLGGGYSYEQYF. Here the CDR3 DNA reads TGTGCCAGCAGCTTAGGCGGCGGGTACTCCTACGAGCAGTACTTC. Drawing the rest from reference TRBV7-3 and TRBJ2-7, the complete variable domain is GAGVSQTPSNKVTEKGKYVELRCDPISGHTALYWYRQSLGQGPEFLIYFQGTGAADDSGLPNDRFFAVRPEGSVSTLKIQRTERGDSAVYLCASSLGGGYSYEQYFGPGTRLTVT.